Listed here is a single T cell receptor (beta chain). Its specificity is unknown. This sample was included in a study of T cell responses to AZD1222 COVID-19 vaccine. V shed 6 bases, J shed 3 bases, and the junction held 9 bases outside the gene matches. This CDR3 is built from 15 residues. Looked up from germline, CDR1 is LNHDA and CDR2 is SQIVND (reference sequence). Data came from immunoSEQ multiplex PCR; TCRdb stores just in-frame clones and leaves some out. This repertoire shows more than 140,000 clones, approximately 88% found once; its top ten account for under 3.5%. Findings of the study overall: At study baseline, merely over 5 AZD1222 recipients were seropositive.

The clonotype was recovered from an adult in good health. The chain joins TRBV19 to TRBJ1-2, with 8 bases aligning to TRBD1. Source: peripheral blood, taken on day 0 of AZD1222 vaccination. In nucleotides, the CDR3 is TGTGCCAGTAGACTGGGCGGGACAGGCGACTATGGCTACACCTTC. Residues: CASRLGGTGDYGYTF.